These T cell receptor beta chains were read from a single sample in a study of immune characterization of retroperitoneal liposarcoma. Each CDR3 protein gets one entry after TCRdb re-called the PCR reads with MiXCR. The sample gives 9,500 to 14,000 distinct CDR3 sequences, roughly 20% of which show up once; around 8.9% is in the top ten. The source material was blood. These receptors originate from a female donor with retroperitoneal liposarcoma. Each CDR3 is given with its conserved first and last residue. A D gene is named only where the DNA matches it firmly. The size entry is marked missing in some rows and otherwise reads once, few, many or a size class.

>few|NA|TRBJ2-7|TRBV7-8
CASSLGQGGYEQYF
TGTGCCAGCAGCTTGGGCCAGGGTGGTTACGAGCAGTACTTC
>many|NA|TRBJ1-2|TRBV27
CASSLSGTDGYTF
TGTGCCAGCAGTTTATCCGGGACGGATGGCTACACCTTC
>many|TRBD2|TRBJ2-7|TRBV6-1
CASREWGSAGGSYEQYF
TGTGCCAGCAGAGAGTGGGGGAGCGCGGGGGGGTCCTACGAGCAGTACTTC
>few|NA|TRBJ2-3|TRBV7-2
CASSSLARRPSADTQYF
TGTGCCAGCAGCTCCCTAGCCCGTAGGCCCAGCGCAGATACGCAGTATTTT
>NA|NA|TRBJ1-1|TRBV6-6
CASSSGWAEAFF
TGTGCCAGCAGTTCCGGCTGGGCTGAAGCTTTCTTT
>NA|NA|TRBJ2-7|TRBV7-6
CASSLALGGRPYEQYF
TGTGCCAGCAGCTTAGCGTTAGGCGGCCGTCCCTACGAGCAGTACTTC
>many|NA|TRBJ1-1|TRBV6-1
CASRADMNTEAFF
TGTGCCAGCAGGGCGGACATGAACACTGAAGCTTTCTTT
>few|NA|TRBJ1-1|TRBV6-8
CASSSQNFEAFF
TGTGCCAGCAGTTCTCAAAACTTTGAAGCTTTCTTT
>medium-sized|TRBD2|TRBJ2-1|TRBV7-7
CASSPGLAGVNEQFF
TGTGCCAGCAGCCCGGGACTAGCGGGAGTCAATGAGCAGTTCTTC
>many|TRBD2|TRBJ2-7|TRBV7-8
CASSLAGLAGGYEQYF
TGTGCCAGCAGCTTAGCTGGTCTAGCGGGAGGATACGAGCAGTACTTC
>NA|NA|TRBJ1-1|TRBV6-6
CASSYYIAAFF
TGTGCCAGCAGTTATTACATCGCAGCTTTCTTT
>NA|NA|TRBJ2-3|TRBV12-3/TRBV12-4
CASSGVGPGTDTQYF
TGTGCCAGCAGCGGTGTGGGGCCCGGGACAGATACGCAGTATTTT
>large|TRBD2|TRBJ2-1|TRBV6-4
CASSDGAGSYNEQFF
TGTGCCAGCAGTGACGGAGCGGGATCCTACAATGAGCAGTTCTTC
>medium-sized|NA|TRBJ2-7|TRBV6-1
CASSEAWGPHEQYF
TGTGCCAGCAGTGAAGCGTGGGGTCCCCACGAGCAGTACTTC
>NA|NA|TRBJ2-7|TRBV7-2
CASSWDFPYEQYF
TGTGCCAGCAGCTGGGACTTTCCCTACGAGCAGTACTTC
>NA|NA|TRBJ2-5|TRBV29-1
CSVGGSNQETQYF
TGCAGCGTGGGCGGGTCAAACCAAGAGACCCAGTACTTC
>once|NA|TRBJ2-3|TRBV4-1
CASSPGGQWADTQYF
TGCGCCAGCAGCCCCGGTGGTCAATGGGCAGATACGCAGTATTTT
>once|NA|TRBJ2-2|TRBV3-1
CASSQVGPGELFF
TGTGCCAGCAGCCAAGTAGGGCCCGGGGAGCTGTTTTTT
>NA|NA|TRBJ2-1|TRBV5-6
CASIPQGSNEQFF
TGTGCCAGCATCCCGCAGGGTTCCAATGAGCAGTTCTTC
>medium-sized|TRBD1|TRBJ2-3|TRBV25-1
CASSGTGDADTQYF
TGTGCCAGCAGTGGGACAGGGGACGCAGATACGCAGTATTTT
>NA|NA|TRBJ2-1|TRBV10-2
CASYGGSNEQFF
TGCGCCAGCTACGGGGGTTCCAATGAGCAGTTCTTC
>many|NA|TRBJ2-2|TRBV27
CASSFGGAELFF
TGTGCCAGCAGTTTCGGGGGCGCGGAGCTGTTTTTT
>many|NA|TRBJ1-5|TRBV6-6
CASSPNGGQHF
TGTGCCAGCAGCCCGAATGGGGGGCAGCATTTT
>medium-sized|NA|TRBJ2-5|TRBV27
CASSLYQGETQYF
TGTGCCAGCAGTTTATATCAAGGGGAGACCCAGTACTTC
>medium-sized|NA|TRBJ1-1|TRBV11-2
CASSLGGGAAEAFF
TGTGCCAGCAGCTTAGGAGGGGGGGCAGCTGAAGCTTTCTTT
>many|NA|TRBJ2-1|TRBV12-3/TRBV12-4
CASSLRASEQFF
TGTGCCAGCAGTCTCCGGGCCTCTGAGCAGTTCTTC
>few|TRBD1|TRBJ2-7|TRBV4-3
CASSHYRDRAYEQYF
TGCGCCAGCAGCCATTACCGGGACAGGGCCTACGAGCAGTACTTC
>NA|TRBD1|TRBJ2-2|TRBV5-5
CASSLEGADTGELFF
TGTGCCAGCAGCTTGGAGGGGGCGGACACCGGGGAGCTGTTTTTT
>many|TRBD1|TRBJ1-1|TRBV6-1
CASSRGWGQGSLANTEAFF
TGTGCCAGCAGCCGGGGTTGGGGACAGGGAAGTTTGGCGAACACTGAAGCTTTCTTT
>NA|NA|TRBJ1-1|TRBV5-1
CASSSGTPEAFF
TGCGCCAGCAGCTCCGGGACTCCTGAAGCTTTCTTT
>once|NA|TRBJ2-2|TRBV27
CASSLPQGVGAGELFF
TGTGCCAGCAGTTTACCCCAGGGAGTTGGCGCCGGGGAGCTGTTTTTT
>medium-sized|TRBD2|TRBJ2-5|TRBV11-2
CASSYGLVKETQYF
TGTGCCAGCAGCTACGGACTAGTTAAAGAGACCCAGTACTTC
>few|TRBD1|TRBJ2-4|TRBV11-2
CASRQGVGTKNIQYF
TGTGCCAGCAGACAGGGGGTCGGCACCAAAAACATTCAGTACTTC
>many|TRBD2|TRBJ2-1|TRBV6-1
CASSELAVDEQFF
TGTGCCAGCAGTGAACTAGCGGTAGATGAGCAGTTCTTC
>few|NA|TRBJ1-3|TRBV6-1
CASMADFSGNTIYF
TGTGCCAGCATGGCGGACTTCTCTGGAAACACCATATATTTT
>NA|TRBD1|TRBJ2-7|TRBV5-1
CASSETGGAYEQYF
TGCGCCAGCAGCGAAACAGGGGGTGCCTACGAGCAGTACTTC
>NA|NA|TRBJ2-2|TRBV6-6
CASAEFGTGELFF
TGTGCCAGCGCGGAGTTCGGCACCGGGGAGCTGTTTTTT
>NA|TRBD2|TRBJ2-1|TRBV5-1
CASSSTPSGGYNEQFF
TGCGCCAGCAGCTCTACGCCTAGCGGGGGCTACAATGAGCAGTTCTTC
>many|TRBD2|TRBJ2-5|TRBV6-1
CASSYRGGPETQYF
TGTGCCAGCAGCTACCGGGGGGGCCCAGAGACCCAGTACTTC
>NA|NA|TRBJ2-5|TRBV11-2
CASSLVGATQYF
TGTGCCAGCAGCTTAGTCGGTGCGACCCAGTACTTC
>NA|TRBD1|TRBJ1-1|TRBV27
CARSLDRVGEAFF
TGTGCCAGAAGTTTAGACAGGGTTGGTGAAGCTTTCTTT
>NA|TRBD2|TRBJ2-1|TRBV5-1
CASSLSLTSGVVNEQFF
TGCGCCAGCAGCTTAAGTTTGACTAGCGGGGTAGTCAATGAGCAGTTCTTC
>many|NA|TRBJ1-2|TRBV6-5
CASSYSITGSGYTF
TGTGCCAGCAGTTACTCTATAACAGGATCTGGCTACACCTTC
>NA|TRBD2|TRBJ2-1|TRBV6-7
CASLTSGEYNEQFF
TGTGCCAGTCTTACTAGCGGGGAATACAATGAGCAGTTCTTC
>NA|TRBD2|TRBJ2-1|TRBV4-1
CASSQGGGGRIGEQFF
TGTGCCAGCAGCCAAGGAGGAGGCGGGAGAATCGGTGAGCAGTTCTTC
>few|TRBD2|TRBJ2-1|TRBV5-1
CASTTLAGEGNEQFF
TGCGCCAGCACCACACTAGCGGGAGAAGGCAATGAGCAGTTCTTC
>NA|TRBD1|TRBJ2-1|TRBV20-1
CSATTSTYPGQGSEQFF
TGCAGTGCTACCACTTCGACGTATCCGGGACAGGGTAGTGAGCAGTTCTTC
>medium-sized|TRBD2|TRBJ2-4|TRBV6-1
CASSGGLEGPKNIQYF
TGTGCCAGCAGTGGGGGACTAGAGGGGCCCAAAAACATTCAGTACTTC
>few|TRBD2|TRBJ2-3|TRBV7-8
CASSLRSSGREDTQYF
TGTGCCAGCAGCTTACGGTCTAGCGGGAGGGAAGATACGCAGTATTTT